Below are 21 T cell receptor beta chains sequenced from a single sample in a study of cytotoxic CD8 clonotypes in ibrutinib-treated CLL. Assay used: immunoSEQ multiplex PCR; TCRdb lists only in-frame clones, some missing. Of 150,000 or so clones listed, 79% are singletons. The sequencing here drew on PBMCs, taken after 12 months of ibrutinib treatment. The receptors shown here come from a human donor with chronic lymphocytic leukemia.

This rearrangement joins TRBV27 to TRBJ1-5, with D possibly TRBD1 on 6 matching bases. This CDR3 is built from 15 residues. The V end was cut by 4 bases, the J end by 2 bases, with 12 bases between. Per the germline V gene, CDR1 is MNHEY and CDR2 is SMNVEV (reference sequence). The CDR3 sequence is CASSSGGWGNQPQHF. The CDR3 DNA reads TGTGCCAGCAGTTCGGGGGGCTGGGGCAATCAGCCCCAGCATTTT.

The V gene is TRBV5-1, the J gene TRBJ1-6; the D is unclear. Per the germline V gene, CDR1 is SGHRS and CDR2 is YFSETQ. The CDR3 length is 14 residues. V lost 2 bases to trimming and J lost 7 bases, with 10 bases between them. Written as DNA, the CDR3 is TGCGCCAGCAGCTTTGACCAAGCGAATTCACCCCTCCACTTT. This codes for CASSFDQANSPLHF.

This clone was counted between two and nine times. J is TRBJ2-1 and V is TRBV19; the D gene is possibly TRBD1 (6 bases). The CDR3 has 14 amino acids. V was cut by 7 bases and J by 5 bases, with 15 bases left in between. CDR1 is LNHDA, CDR2 SQIVND, per germline (reference sequence). CDR3 amino acids: CASTTQGSNNEQFF. DNA for the CDR3: TGTGCCAGTACCACTCAGGGGTCTAACAATGAGCAGTTCTTC.

This sequence joins TRBV7-2 and TRBJ2-1, with TRBD2 matching over 11 bases. Losses at the gene ends were 5 bases for V and 7 bases for J; bases not matched to a gene: 7. The germline V gene has CDR1 SGHTA and CDR2 FQGNSA. The CDR3 has 15 residues. This CDR3 reads CASSLTSGSNNEQFF. The CDR3 DNA reads TGTGCCAGCAGCCTAACTAGCGGGAGCAATAATGAGCAGTTCTTC.

This clone is a singleton in its sample. The chain recombines TRBV7-2 with TRBJ2-2; the match to TRBD1 covers 7 bases. CDR3 length: 16 residues. Germline lookup yields CDR1 SGHTA and CDR2 FQGNSA. V trimming: 5 bases; J trimming: 2 bases; junction bases outside the gene matches: 8. The CDR3 here is CASSPRGTANTGELFF. The CDR3 bases are TGTGCCAGCAGCCCGAGAGGGACAGCTAACACCGGGGAGCTGTTTTTT. Drawing the rest from reference TRBV7-2 and TRBJ2-2, the complete variable domain is GAGVSQSPSNKVTEKGKDVELRCDPISGHTALYWYRQSLGQGLEFLIYFQGNSAPDKSGLPSDRFSAERTGGSVSTLTIQRTQQEDSAVYLCASSPRGTANTGELFFGEGSRLTVL.

CDR3 nucleotide sequence: TGTGCCAGCAGTTTCGCTTACCCGGGGGAGCTGTTTTTT. Protein sequence: CASSFAYPGELFF. The V and J genes are TRBV27 and TRBJ2-2; D is uncertain. The CDR3 contains 13 residues. CDR1 MNHEY and CDR2 SMNVEV come from the germline V gene (reference sequence). The V end was cut by 3 bases, the J end by 8 bases, with 10 bases between.

This clone appeared a single time. In nucleotides, the CDR3 is TGCGCCAGCAGCTATTGGGACAGGGAAGAGACCCAGTACTTC. Its protein product is CASSYWDREETQYF. The V and J genes are TRBV5-1 and TRBJ2-5; 9 nucleotides agree with TRBD1. CDR3 length equals 14 residues. CDR1 and CDR2 from the germline V gene are SGHRS and YFSETQ. V was pared by 3 bases and J by 3 bases, with 3 bases of the junction left unmatched.

The chain has TRBV27 and TRBJ2-1; 10 bases are shared with TRBD1. Germline V CDR1 and CDR2: MNHEY, SMNVEV (reference sequence). The CDR3 covers 17 residues. V trimming: 0 bases; J trimming: 3 bases; junction bases outside the gene matches: 5. The CDR3 sequence: CASSLSIRDRGYNEQFF. CDR3 nucleotide sequence: TGTGCCAGCAGTTTATCGATCAGGGACAGGGGCTACAATGAGCAGTTCTTC.

This clone has only one observation. The rearrangement uses TRBV6-5 and TRBJ1-2, with TRBD1 identical over 9 bases. The J segment lost 4 bases and the V segment lost 4 bases, leaving 10 bases of the junction unmatched. The CDR3 consists of 16 residues. Germline lookup yields CDR1 MNHEY and CDR2 SVGAGI. The CDR3 nucleotides are TGTGCCAGCAGTTTAAAACAGGGGGCATCTGGCTATGGCTACACCTTC. As protein: CASSLKQGASGYGYTF.

The genes are TRBV29-1 and TRBJ1-1; perhaps TRBD1 as D (6 bases). The CDR3 contains 12 residues. Trimming left V 8 bases short and J 2 bases short, with 12 bases between. CDR1 is SQVTM and CDR2 is ANQGSEA in the germline V gene. The CDR3 sequence: CSTGGGNTEAFF. The CDR3 nucleotides read TGCAGCACCGGGGGCGGAAACACTGAAGCTTTCTTT.

The chain has TRBV28 and TRBJ1-3, with TRBD1 as a possible D gene (6 bases). Germline loops: CDR1 MDHEN, CDR2 SYDVKM. The CDR3 runs to 15 residues. V lost 5 bases and J lost 2, with 13 bases in between. The CDR3 DNA reads TGTGCCAGCAGTACCTCGACAGGAACTGGAAACACCATATATTTT. This sequence encodes CASSTSTGTGNTIYF.

This chain links TRBV15 with TRBJ2-7, with no clear D. V lost 3 bases to trimming and J lost 2 bases, with 17 bases between them. The germline V gene has CDR1 LNHNV and CDR2 YYDKDF (reference sequence). The CDR3 totals 16 residues. CDR3 nucleotide sequence: TGTGCCACCAGCAGTCAACGTCGGGTAAGAGCCTACGAGCAGTACTTC. The encoded protein is CATSSQRRVRAYEQYF. Full variable domain (missing parts from reference TRBV15 and TRBJ2-7): DAMVIQNPRYQVTQFGKPVTLSCSQTLNHNVMYWYQQKSSQAPKLLFHYYDKDFNNEADTPDNFQSRRPNTSFCFLDIRSPGLGDTAMYLCATSSQRRVRAYEQYFGPGTRLTVT.

The chain links TRBV9 to TRBJ1-4; possible D gene TRBD1, 5 bases. V lost 1 base, J lost 6 bases, and 16 bases lay in between. The CDR3 runs to 16 residues. Germline CDR1 reads SGDLS; CDR2 reads YYNGEE. The chain's CDR3 is CASSVRGGPTDEKLFF. The CDR3 DNA reads TGTGCCAGCAGCGTAAGGGGAGGGCCAACGGATGAAAAACTGTTTTTT.

The chain carries TRBV10-1 and TRBJ1-2; 8 nucleotides line up with TRBD1. The CDR3 has 15 amino acids. J gave up 1 base and V 8 bases, and 9 bases lay outside the gene matches. Germline CDR1 is WNHNN and CDR2 is SYGVQD (reference sequence). CDR3 in amino acids: CASALPGTGNYGYTF. The CDR3 DNA reads TGCGCCAGCGCTCTCCCGGGGACAGGTAACTATGGCTACACCTTC.

The rearrangement joins TRBV7-2 to TRBJ2-5; either TRBD1 or TRBD2 may fit D (5 bases each). The V and J ends lost 4 bases and 5 bases respectively, with 14 bases between them. The CDR3 contains 14 residues. The germline V gene has CDR1 SGHTA and CDR2 FQGNSA. The CDR3 sequence: CASSSRKRGETQYF. In DNA, the CDR3 is TGTGCCAGCAGCTCCCGTAAGAGGGGCGAGACCCAGTACTTC.

This chain links TRBV19 with TRBJ2-3; 7 nucleotides align to TRBD2. The V segment lost 4 bases and the J segment 5 bases; nucleotides outside the gene matches: 3. CDR3 length: 13 amino acids. Germline V gives CDR1 LNHDA, CDR2 SQIVND (reference sequence). The CDR3 nucleotides read TGTGCCAGTAGTACGGGAGGCGGAGATACGCAGTATTTT. Protein: CASSTGGGDTQYF.

The V and J genes are TRBV27 and TRBJ1-2; D may be TRBD1 (5 bases). Per germline, CDR1 MNHEY and CDR2 SMNVEV (reference sequence). CDR3 length: 15 residues. The V end was cut by 6 bases, the J end by 3 bases, with 17 bases between. CDR3 residues: CASSLGEPGYYGYTF. In DNA, the CDR3 is TGTGCCAGCAGCCTGGGGGAACCCGGATACTATGGCTACACCTTC.

The gene calls are TRBV4-1 and TRBJ2-1, with 7 nucleotides matching TRBD1. The V segment lost 1 base and the J segment 0 bases; nucleotides outside the gene matches: 6. The CDR3 length is 17 residues. Germline loops: CDR1 MGHRA, CDR2 YSYEKL. The chain's CDR3 is CASSQVLQGLSYNEQFF. The CDR3 nucleotides read TGCGCCAGCAGCCAAGTCCTACAGGGGCTCTCCTACAATGAGCAGTTCTTC.

This chain connects TRBV7-6 to TRBJ2-1, with 13 bases lining up with TRBD2. With V trimmed by 5 bases and J by 6 bases, 4 bases remained unmatched. The CDR3 has 15 residues. From germline, CDR1 is SGHVS and CDR2 FNYEAQ. The CDR3 bases are TGTGCCAGCAGCCGAGGACTAGCGGGAGCCAATGAGCAGTTCTTC. It encodes CASSRGLAGANEQFF.

The rearrangement links TRBV18 to TRBJ2-7; 15 nucleotides align to TRBD2. J was trimmed by 5 bases and V by 2 bases; bases with no gene match: 4. The CDR3 runs 16 residues. Germline loops: CDR1 KGHSH, CDR2 LQKENI. CDR3 bases: TGTGCCAGCTCACCAAGGGGACTAGCGGGAGGTCACGAGCAGTACTTC. It codes for CASSPRGLAGGHEQYF.

This chain links TRBV7-2 with TRBJ2-3, with D unclear. The CDR3 totals 12 residues. CDR1 and CDR2 from the germline V gene are SGHTA and FQGNSA. The V end lost 6 bases, the J end lost 3 bases, and 7 bases lay between the germline ends. CDR3 sequence reads: CASRPTTDTQYF. In DNA, the CDR3 is TGTGCCAGCAGACCAACAACAGATACGCAGTATTTT.